The present TCR beta chain was sequenced within a study of spatial heterogeneity in lung cancer. Study in general: Beta-chain sequences consistently outnumbered alpha-chain sequences in detection. Unique TCR and UMI combinations averaged more than ten appearances each in raw reads.

Stated time point: sample taken at primary tumor resection. Whole RNA, which was extracted from tumor, nontumor lung tissue or frozen PBMC, was sequenced without any cell sorting. Study findings and constraints: Relative to follow-up, resection was when ubiquitous expanded tumor TCRs appeared more in blood.

A note on this clonotype: Its cognate antigen is unknown.

The germline V gene has CDR1 LNHDA and CDR2 SQIVND (reference sequence). Trimming removed 6 bases from V and 0 bases from J, with 15 bases in between. The CDR3 has 15 amino acids. On each TCR cDNA molecule, a unique molecular identifier was present. TCRdb reanalysed the 5' RACE reads using MiXCR and keeps one entry per CDR3 protein. The sample holds approximately 44,000 distinct CDR3 sequences; about an eighth are singletons and the top ten take 55% to 70%. The sample in question was PBMCs, obtained at surgery. The TCR sequence derives from a male donor with early-stage non-small cell lung cancer. This rearrangement joins TRBV19 to TRBJ2-7; D perhaps matches TRBD2 (5 bases). The CDR3 sequence is CASSIRHRDSYEQYF. The CDR3 coding sequence is TGTGCCAGTAGCATCAGACACCGGGACTCCTACGAGCAGTACTTC.